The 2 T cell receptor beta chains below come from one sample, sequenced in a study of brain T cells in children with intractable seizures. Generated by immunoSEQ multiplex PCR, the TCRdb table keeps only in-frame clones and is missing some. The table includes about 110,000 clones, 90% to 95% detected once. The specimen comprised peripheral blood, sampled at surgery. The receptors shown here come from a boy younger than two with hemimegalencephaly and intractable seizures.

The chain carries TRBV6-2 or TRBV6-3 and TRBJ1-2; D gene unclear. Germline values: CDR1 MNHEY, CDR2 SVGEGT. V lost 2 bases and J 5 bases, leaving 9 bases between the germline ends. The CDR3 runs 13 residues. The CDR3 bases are TGTGCCAGCAGTTACCTTGAAGGTTATGGCTACACCTTC. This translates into CASSYLEGYGYTF.

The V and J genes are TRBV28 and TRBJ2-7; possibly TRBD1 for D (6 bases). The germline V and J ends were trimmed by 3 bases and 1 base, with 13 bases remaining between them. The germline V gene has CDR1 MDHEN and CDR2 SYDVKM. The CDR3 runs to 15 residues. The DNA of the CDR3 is TGTGCCAGCAGTTTCGTGGGACAACCTTCCTACGAGCAGTACTTC. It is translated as CASSFVGQPSYEQYF.